The source of this T cell receptor beta chain is a study of cytomegalovirus exposure and HLA in healthy donors. The overall study: Tens of millions of unique TCR sequences came from HLA-typed donors in an early release. Findings and caveats of the study: Specificity of three CMV-associated chains for CMV antigens was verified in vitro. It was approximately 160 TCR beta chains that were listed as cytomegalovirus-associated.

PCR was performed using 60 Vbeta and 13 Jbeta primers. The assay was immunoSEQ multiplex PCR, and TCRdb's table has in-frame clones only and misses some. The sample lists more than 130,000 clones; around 77% were seen once. This clone was observed a handful of times. What it binds is not known. The sequence came from a man aged 25-45 years in good health and CMV-seronegative. Material: PBMCs.

CDR3 sequence reads: CASSGDTHTGELFF. As DNA, the CDR3 is TGTGCCAGCAGCGGTGACACGCACACCGGGGAGCTGTTTTTT. The gene calls are TRBV2 and TRBJ2-2; D ambiguous. Deletions cut 6 bases from V and 3 bases from J, with 11 bases between. This CDR3 region has 14 residues. CDR1 and CDR2 (germline): SNHLY, FYNNEI.